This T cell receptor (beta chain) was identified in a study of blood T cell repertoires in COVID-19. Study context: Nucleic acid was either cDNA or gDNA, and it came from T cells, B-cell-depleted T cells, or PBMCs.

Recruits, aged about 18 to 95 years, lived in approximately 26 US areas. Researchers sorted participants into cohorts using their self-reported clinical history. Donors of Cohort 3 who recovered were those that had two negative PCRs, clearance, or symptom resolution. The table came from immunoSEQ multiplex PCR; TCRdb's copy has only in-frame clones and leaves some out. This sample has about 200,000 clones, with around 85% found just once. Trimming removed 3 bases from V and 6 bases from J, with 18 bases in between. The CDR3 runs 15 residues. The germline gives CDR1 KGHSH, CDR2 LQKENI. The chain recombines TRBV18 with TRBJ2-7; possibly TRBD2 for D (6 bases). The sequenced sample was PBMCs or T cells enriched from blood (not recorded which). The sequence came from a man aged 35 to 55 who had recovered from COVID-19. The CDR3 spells CASSPRDGAGSEQYF. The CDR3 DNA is TGTGCCAGCTCACCGCGGGACGGGGCCGGCTCCGAGCAGTACTTC.